The 18 T cell receptor beta chains below were found in one sample sequenced in a study of identical twins. Each CDR3 protein is one row after TCRdb ran MiXCR on the 5' RACE reads. Seen here are roughly 500,000 distinct CDR3 sequences, under 25% observed once, and the top ten hold 0.75% to 0.95%. These sequences were also reported in another study, on T cells expressing NK-cell markers.

Sequencing was performed on CD4+ T cells sorted from blood. Every receptor here comes from a woman aged 18-29 years in good health.

At least ten counts were recorded for this clonotype. The V and J genes are TRBV5-5 and TRBJ1-1, with D unresolved. The CDR3 is made up of 14 amino acids. Per the germline V gene, CDR1 is SGHKS and CDR2 is YYEKEE (reference sequence). V was shortened by 6 bases and J by 4 bases, with 16 bases between the two germline ends. The CDR3 bases are TGTGCCAGCACCAGGACGGTCGAAAGCACTGAAGCTTTCTTT. Translating gives CASTRTVESTEAFF. Full variable domain (remainder filled in from reference TRBV5-5 and TRBJ1-1): DAGVTQSPTHLIKTRGQQVTLRCSPISGHKSVSWYQQVLGQGPQFIFQYYEKEERGRGNFPDRFSARQFPNYSSELNVNALLLGDSALYLCASTRTVESTEAFFGQGTRLTVV.

CDR3 protein: CASSLAGGIPDTQYF. In nucleotides, the CDR3 is TGTGCCAGCAGTTTAGCGGGAGGGATCCCAGATACGCAGTATTTT. The rearrangement joins TRBV27 to TRBJ2-3; 9 bases map to TRBD2. V shed 2 bases, J shed 4 bases, and the junction held 4 bases outside the gene matches. The CDR3 extends over 15 amino acids. Germline CDR1 MNHEY, CDR2 SMNVEV (reference sequence).

CDR3 DNA sequence: TGTGCCAGCAGCGCTTTTAGCTCCTATAATTCACCCCTCCACTTT. It codes for CASSAFSSYNSPLHF. The V gene is TRBV9, the J gene TRBJ1-6; D not certain. The CDR3 sequence is 15 residues long. V was clipped by 3 bases and J by 0 bases, with 7 bases between them. The V gene's germline CDR1 is SGDLS and CDR2 YYNGEE.

A few counts support this clonotype. This chain links TRBV20-1 with TRBJ1-3, with D hard to call. Germline CDR1 is DFQATT and CDR2 is SNEGSKA (reference sequence). Deletions cut 6 bases from V and 4 bases from J, with 13 bases between. The CDR3 extends over 13 amino acids. The CDR3 sequence is CSASLRRGNTIYF. The CDR3 DNA is TGCAGTGCCTCACTTCGCAGGGGAAACACCATATATTTT.

The gene calls are TRBV29-1 and TRBJ2-7; D tentatively fits TRBD1 or TRBD2 (5 bases each). CDR1 and CDR2 from the germline V gene are SQVTM and ANQGSEA. The CDR3 runs 10 residues. V was pared by 7 bases and J by 6 bases, with 10 bases between. CDR3 bases: TGCAGCGGGGGGTCTGGCGAGCAGTACTTC. It encodes CSGGSGEQYF.

This clonotype appeared a few times. This chain links TRBV19 with TRBJ1-1; D remains ambiguous. Trimming removed 7 bases at V and 1 base at J, with 7 bases between. This CDR3 comprises 12 residues. Germline loops: CDR1 LNHDA, CDR2 SQIVND (reference sequence). CDR3 region: CASKRGNTEAFF. For the CDR3, the DNA is TGTGCCAGTAAACGAGGGAACACTGAAGCTTTCTTT.

This clonotype came up a few times. The chain is built from TRBV20-1 and TRBJ2-7, with D hard to call. The CDR3 has 12 amino acids. The V gene's germline CDR1 is DFQATT and CDR2 SNEGSKA (reference sequence). V dropped 4 bases and J dropped 0 bases, with 7 bases sitting between them. The CDR3 DNA follows: TGCAGTGCTAAGGCCGGCTCCTACGAGCAGTACTTC. Translated, it gives CSAKAGSYEQYF.

J is TRBJ1-2 and V is TRBV2; possible D gene TRBD1, 6 bases. Trimming removed 5 bases at V and 10 bases at J, with 17 bases between. Germline lookup yields CDR1 SNHLY and CDR2 FYNNEI. The CDR3 runs to 13 residues. CDR3 DNA sequence: TGTGCCAGCAGTCCTAACAGGGCCTTGGACTACACCTTC. Its translation is CASSPNRALDYTF.

There are many counts of this clonotype. This chain joins TRBV20-1 and TRBJ1-1; no clear D. With 3 bases removed from V and 1 base from J, the gap between germline ends came to 12 bases. Germline CDR1 is DFQATT and CDR2 is SNEGSKA (reference sequence). The CDR3 has 14 amino acids. This chain's CDR3 is CSASSGNANTEAFF. The CDR3 nucleotides read TGCAGTGCTAGTTCCGGGAATGCGAACACTGAAGCTTTCTTT.

V usage is TRBV12-3 or TRBV12-4 and J usage is TRBJ2-4; 13 nucleotides align to TRBD2. This CDR3 comprises 20 residues. V was pared by 6 bases and J by 2 bases, with 16 bases of the junction left unmatched. CDR3 in amino acids: CASSPVPLLAGGPPKNIQYF. The CDR3 DNA reads TGTGCCAGCAGCCCCGTACCCCTACTAGCGGGAGGGCCACCCAAAAACATTCAGTACTTC.

There are a few counts of this clonotype. J is TRBJ1-1 and V is TRBV20-1, with D perhaps TRBD1 (5 bases). CDR1 and CDR2 from the germline V gene are DFQATT and SNEGSKA (reference sequence). The CDR3 covers 11 residues. Trimming took 3 bases from V and 6 from J, leaving 8 bases between them. The CDR3 nucleotides are TGCAGTGCTAGTCAGGGTTCTGAAGCTTTCTTT. Its protein product is CSASQGSEAFF.

The gene calls are TRBV11-3 and TRBJ2-3; TRBD1 is a possible D gene (7 bases). Deletions cut 4 bases from V and 3 bases from J, with 17 bases between. There are 16 residues in the CDR3. Looked up from germline, CDR1 is SGHNT and CDR2 is YENEEA. CDR3 sequence reads: CASSSTGAAGTDTQYF. The DNA for the CDR3 is TGTGCCAGCAGCTCTACAGGGGCCGCGGGGACAGATACGCAGTATTTT.

The chain uses TRBV9 and TRBJ2-1; 12 bases map to TRBD2. This CDR3 is built from 15 residues. The ends lost 4 bases at V and 15 bases at J; junction bases unmatched: 14. Germline V gene data show CDR1 as SGDLS and CDR2 as YYNGEE. The CDR3 region has the DNA TGTGCCAGCAGCAATCTAGCGGGAGGGCCGTCCGGACCGTTCTTC. Protein sequence: CASSNLAGGPSGPFF.

Only a few counts were recorded for this clonotype. The V and J genes are TRBV20-1 and TRBJ1-1; D call uncertain. V lost 2 bases and J 6 bases, leaving 7 bases between the germline ends. The CDR3 spans 11 residues. Looked up from germline, CDR1 is DFQATT and CDR2 is SNEGSKA (reference sequence). The CDR3 region is CSARRYAEAFF. The CDR3 DNA reads TGCAGTGCTAGACGATATGCTGAAGCTTTCTTT.

This clonotype was seen many times. The CDR3, as DNA: TGTGCCAGCAGCCCGGGACATTTGGCCTACAATGAGCAGTTCTTC. Amino acid sequence: CASSPGHLAYNEQFF. The chain carries TRBV3-1 and TRBJ2-1; D might be TRBD1 (6 bases). Germline V gene data show CDR1 as LGHDT and CDR2 as YNNKEL (reference sequence). V was pared by 4 bases and J by 2 bases, with 12 bases between. This CDR3 spans 15 amino acids.

The CDR3 loop reads CASTDDTLYGYTF. The CDR3 nucleotides read TGTGCCAGTACCGATGACACATTGTATGGCTACACCTTC. The rearrangement uses TRBV19 and TRBJ1-2; D gene ambiguous. Germline CDR1 reads LNHDA; CDR2 reads SQIVND (reference sequence). The CDR3 totals 13 residues. V lost 7 bases and J lost 5, with 14 bases in between.

The V gene is TRBV27, the J gene TRBJ2-6, with D hard to call. CDR1 is MNHEY, CDR2 SMNVEV, per germline (reference sequence). The CDR3 is 14 amino acids. V lost 7 bases and J 0 bases, leaving 7 bases between the germline ends. The CDR3 DNA follows: TGTGCCAGCACGTTCCTCTCTGGGGCCAACGTCCTGACTTTC. This sequence encodes CASTFLSGANVLTF.

This clonotype was counted at least ten times. The chain combines TRBV18 with TRBJ2-7, with TRBD2 as a possible D gene (6 bases). Trimming pared 3 bases from V and 5 bases from J, leaving 8 bases between. CDR1 and CDR2 from the germline V gene are KGHSH and LQKENI. The CDR3 spans 12 residues. The CDR3: CASSPGLHEQYF. For the CDR3, the DNA is TGTGCCAGCTCACCGGGACTCCACGAGCAGTACTTC.